The next 18 T cell receptor beta chains were all read from a single sample in a study of T-cell memory formation after mild COVID-19 (dated by TCRdb to about 2021). Library method: 5' RACE. TCRdb records Illumina NovaSeq 6000 as the sequencer. The public reads were run again by TCRdb, first through fastp at Q25 and then through MiXCR, and only productive beta chains were kept. Rows with one shared CDR3 protein collapse into an entry with the most common genes and DNA. This sample has 470,000 or so distinct CDR3 sequences in its table, and 20% of those were observed once. The ten largest clones take up 7.5% to 9.5% of the sample. The sequenced sample was PBMCs or a T cell subset sorted from them (not recorded which). The source of these receptors is an adult woman who had mild COVID-19 (a few samples of this study predate the infection). The sample titles of this study are shuffled in the database, so cell type and time point are left out; the donor was told from shared clones.

This sequence joins TRBV3-1 and TRBJ1-2; TRBD1 aligns across 7 bases. CDR1 is LGHDT and CDR2 is YNNKEL in the germline V gene (reference sequence). Unmatched junction bases numbered 5, after V lost 3 bases and J lost 4 bases. The CDR3 totals 14 residues. The CDR3 DNA is TGTGCCAGCAGCCACGGCAGGGGGTCCTATGGCTACACCTTC. It codes for CASSHGRGSYGYTF. Full variable domain (outside the CDR3, taken from reference TRBV3-1 and TRBJ1-2): DTAVSQTPKYLVTQMGNDKSIKCEQNLGHDTMYWYKQDSKKFLKIMFSYNNKELIINETVPNRFSPKSPDKAHLNLHINSLELGDSAVYFCASSHGRGSYGYTFGSGTRLTVV.

This clonotype was recorded many times. At one end, the junction sequence differs from germline, possibly due to a read error. The chain has TRBV7-9 and TRBJ2-1; TRBD2 matches 7 bases. This CDR3 contains 13 residues. Germline CDR1 and CDR2: SEHNR and FQNEAQ (reference sequence). CDR3 amino acids: CASSVAGGGEQFF. CDR3 sequence (DNA): TGTGCCAGCAGCGTAGCGGGTGGAGGTGAGCAGTTCTTC.

The chain links TRBV3-1 to TRBJ2-7; D could derive from TRBD1 or TRBD2 (6 bases each). In germline, CDR1 is LGHDT, CDR2 YNNKEL (reference sequence). Trimming cost V 5 bases and J 3 bases, with 20 bases left between them. The CDR3 covers 16 residues. The CDR3 nucleotides read TGTGCCAGCAGCTGGGGCCAAGGGGGGTTCTTCTACGAGCAGTACTTC. It encodes CASSWGQGGFFYEQYF.

V is TRBV5-1 and J is TRBJ2-3; 8 bases are shared with TRBD2. Germline loops: CDR1 SGHRS, CDR2 YFSETQ. The CDR3 has 17 amino acids. Germline trimming cut 3 bases from V and 2 bases from J; bases unmatched to any gene: 11. The CDR3 sequence is CASSSVVAGPLTDTQYF. As DNA, the CDR3 is TGCGCCAGCAGCTCTGTCGTAGCGGGGCCCCTCACAGATACGCAGTATTTT.

The rearrangement joins TRBV7-3 to TRBJ2-7, with D possibly called TRBD1 or TRBD2 (5 bases each). Germline V gene sequence: CDR1 SGHTA, CDR2 FQGTGA. This CDR3 comprises 14 residues. Trimming shortened V by 5 bases and J by 3 bases, and 14 bases separated the two germline ends. Here the CDR3 reads CASSRPGPGYEQYF. The CDR3 DNA sequence: TGTGCCAGCAGCCGCCCGGGACCGGGCTACGAGCAGTACTTC. The entire variable domain, with the rest obtained from reference TRBV7-3 and TRBJ2-7, is as follows: GAGVSQTPSNKVTEKGKYVELRCDPISGHTALYWYRQSLGQGPEFLIYFQGTGAADDSGLPNDRFFAVRPEGSVSTLKIQRTERGDSAVYLCASSRPGPGYEQYFGPGTRLTVT.

In its sample, this clonotype was seen a few times. The chain couples TRBV5-1 to TRBJ1-1; TRBD1 agrees at 10 bases. The J segment lost 3 bases and the V segment lost 3 bases, leaving 11 bases of the junction unmatched. CDR1 is SGHRS, CDR2 YFSETQ, per germline. There are 17 residues in the CDR3. CDR3 DNA sequence: TGCGCCAGCAGCTCCTCGACAGGGGGCTATGGGGACACTGAAGCTTTCTTT. Amino acid sequence: CASSSSTGGYGDTEAFF.

This clonotype was seen more than once but under ten times. The rearrangement links TRBV18 to TRBJ1-2; D may be TRBD1 (5 bases). Trimming shortened V by 3 bases and J by 0 bases, and 11 bases separated the two germline ends. Per the germline V gene, CDR1 is KGHSH and CDR2 is LQKENI. CDR3 length equals 15 residues. CDR3 bases: TGTGCCAGCTCACCGGGACCTCCTCCTAACTATGGCTACACCTTC. Protein: CASSPGPPPNYGYTF.

This clonotype was picked up a small number of times. This chain links TRBV6-5 with TRBJ1-2, with D tentatively TRBD1 (6 bases). Germline V gives CDR1 MNHEY, CDR2 SVGAGI. Trimming stripped 0 bases from V and 2 bases from J, with 7 bases between. The CDR3 totals 14 residues. The CDR3 here is CASSYSRGNYGYTF. In DNA form, the CDR3 reads TGTGCCAGCAGTTACTCAAGGGGGAACTATGGCTACACCTTC.

The V call is TRBV4-1, the J call TRBJ1-4; D call uncertain. CDR3 length: 15 residues. V lost 1 base and J 8 bases, leaving 14 bases between the germline ends. Per germline, CDR1 MGHRA and CDR2 YSYEKL. CDR3: CASSQVGGRGEKLFF. In DNA, the CDR3 is TGCGCCAGCAGCCAAGTCGGAGGAAGAGGAGAAAAACTGTTTTTT.

This sequence joins TRBV2 and TRBJ1-5, with 7 positions matching TRBD1. The CDR3 is 14 residues long. V lost 3 bases and J lost 6; bases outside the gene matches: 5. From germline, CDR1 is SNHLY and CDR2 FYNNEI. CDR3 amino acids: CASSDRGVGQPQHF. The CDR3, as DNA: TGTGCCAGCAGTGACAGGGGGGTGGGTCAGCCCCAGCATTTT.

The gene calls are TRBV21-1 and TRBJ1-1. TRBV21-1 is a pseudogene. The CDR3 runs 13 residues. CDR3 in amino acids: CASSKAKFTEAFF. The DNA of the CDR3 is TGTGCCAGCAGCAAAGCTAAGTTTACTGAAGCTTTCTTT.

A few counts support this clonotype. The CDR3 coding sequence is TGTGCCAGCAGAAAGACAGGGAGCTCCTACGAGCAGTACTTC. Translated: CASRKTGSSYEQYF. The chain carries TRBV14 and TRBJ2-7; TRBD1 matches 7 bases. The ends lost 6 bases at V and 0 bases at J; junction bases unmatched: 5. The CDR3 totals 14 residues. Germline CDR1 reads SGHDN; CDR2 reads FVKESK.

This clonotype has a count of ten or more. The chain links TRBV6-2 or TRBV6-3 to TRBJ2-1, with TRBD2 matching 8 bases. The junction had 9 bases not matched to a gene; V was cut back by 4 bases and J by 4 bases. CDR1 is MNHEY, CDR2 SVGEGT, per germline. This CDR3 is built from 16 residues. The CDR3 protein is CASSSPVAGRYNEQFF. The DNA for the CDR3 is TGTGCCAGCAGTTCCCCAGTAGCGGGACGTTACAATGAGCAGTTCTTC.

V usage is TRBV20-1 and J usage is TRBJ2-3, with D perhaps TRBD2 (5 bases). The germline gives CDR1 DFQATT, CDR2 SNEGSKA (reference sequence). This CDR3 has 12 residues. V was clipped by 3 bases and J by 7 bases, with 11 bases between them. CDR3 loop: CSARGYGNTQYF. DNA for the CDR3: TGCAGTGCTAGGGGTTACGGGAATACGCAGTATTTT.

This clonotype was seen just once. The genes are TRBV5-1 and TRBJ2-7, with TRBD2 identical over 7 bases. Per germline, CDR1 SGHRS and CDR2 YFSETQ. Trimming removed 0 bases from V and 3 bases from J; junction bases left unmatched: 6. CDR3 length: 15 residues. The CDR3 DNA reads TGCGCCAGCAGCTTGGGGTTTGCTAGCGGCTACGAGCAGTACTTC. Residues: CASSLGFASGYEQYF.

The genes are TRBV18 and TRBJ2-1; D gene ambiguous. CDR3 size: 16 residues. The germline V gene has CDR1 KGHSH and CDR2 LQKENI. V lost 3 bases and J lost 4, with 16 bases in between. CDR3: CASSPKSRVGYNEQFF. As DNA, the CDR3 is TGTGCCAGCTCACCGAAATCTAGGGTCGGTTACAATGAGCAGTTCTTC.

This clonotype was seen a handful of times. The CDR3 DNA is TGTGCCAGCAGCTCCAGTCTATTTGGACAGGGCCAAGAGACCCAGTACTTC. This encodes CASSSSLFGQGQETQYF. This rearrangement joins TRBV7-6 to TRBJ2-5; 8 nucleotides line up with TRBD1. Germline lookup yields CDR1 SGHVS and CDR2 FNYEAQ. The V segment lost 4 bases and the J segment 1 base; nucleotides outside the gene matches: 11. The CDR3 is 17 residues long.

This clonotype was counted between two and nine times. The chain joins TRBV7-3 to TRBJ2-3, with 8 bases identical to TRBD2. V was pared by 4 bases and J by 5 bases, with 8 bases of the junction left unmatched. There are 15 residues in the CDR3. Germline CDR1 reads SGHTA; CDR2 reads FQGTGA. In DNA form, the CDR3 reads TGTGCCAGCAGCTCAGGAGCGGGGGCTGAAGATACGCAGTATTTT. This encodes CASSSGAGAEDTQYF.